The rows below give T cell receptor beta chains drawn from one sample of a study of blood T cell repertoires in COVID-19. Data came from immunoSEQ multiplex PCR; TCRdb stores just in-frame clones and leaves some out. This table holds about 340,000 clones, around nine tenths found once. The sequenced material came from peripheral blood. All receptors come from a woman aged 70-85 years with COVID-19, enrolled during active disease. The CDR3 runs from the conserved cysteine through the conserved F or W. D genes are given only for firm matches. Part of the rows lack a size; the others show once, few, many or a class for expanded clones.

size: NA; J: TRBJ1-2; D: NA; V: TRBV7-2; DNA: TGTGCCAGCAGCTTAGCGGACAGAGCCTATGGCTACACCTTC; CDR3: CASSLADRAYGYTF
size: NA; J: TRBJ2-5; D: TRBD2; V: TRBV5-1; DNA: TGCGCCAGTTCGACTAGCGGGGTCCGACGGGAGACCCAGTACTTC; CDR3: CASSTSGVRRETQYF
size: NA; J: TRBJ2-7; D: TRBD2; V: TRBV7-2; DNA: TGTGCCAGCAGCTTAGTACTAGCGGGGGACTACGAGCAGTACTTC; CDR3: CASSLVLAGDYEQYF
size: NA; J: TRBJ2-3; D: NA; V: TRBV5-1; DNA: TGCGCCAGCAGCTTGCCCAGTGGCGGAGATACGCAGTATTTT; CDR3: CASSLPSGGDTQYF
size: NA; J: TRBJ1-2; D: NA; V: TRBV12-3/TRBV12-4; DNA: TGTGCCAGCAGTTTAGGGCTCAACTATGGCTACACCTTC; CDR3: CASSLGLNYGYTF
size: NA; J: TRBJ1-5; D: NA; V: TRBV7-8; DNA: TGTGCCAGCAGCTTAGCGAGAAATCAGCCCCAGCATTTT; CDR3: CASSLARNQPQHF
size: NA; J: TRBJ2-1; D: TRBD2; V: TRBV7-2; DNA: TGTGCCAGCAGCCCCGGAGGTAGCGGGGTTTACAATGAGCAGTTCTTC; CDR3: CASSPGGSGVYNEQFF
size: NA; J: TRBJ2-7; D: TRBD1; V: TRBV2; DNA: TGTGCCAGCAGTACCACAGGGGGCTCCTACGAGCAGTACTTC; CDR3: CASSTTGGSYEQYF
size: NA; J: TRBJ2-2; D: TRBD2; V: TRBV7-2; DNA: TGTGCCAGCAGCCCCAGACTAGCGGGGGACCCCGGGGAGCTGTTTTTT; CDR3: CASSPRLAGDPGELFF
size: NA; J: TRBJ2-5; D: NA; V: TRBV20-1; DNA: TGCAGTGCTTCGCAAGAGACCCAGTACTTC; CDR3: CSASQETQYF
size: NA; J: TRBJ1-1; D: TRBD1; V: TRBV15; DNA: TGTGCCACCAGCAGCAACAGGGGGCTTGGCACTGAAGCTTTCTTT; CDR3: CATSSNRGLGTEAFF
size: few; J: TRBJ2-7; D: TRBD1; V: TRBV29-1; DNA: TGCAGCGTTGAGGGACAGGGGCTCTACGAGCAGTACTTC; CDR3: CSVEGQGLYEQYF
size: NA; J: TRBJ2-1; D: TRBD1; V: TRBV30; DNA: TGTGCCTGGAGTCAGACAGGGGGTGAGCAGTTCTTC; CDR3: CAWSQTGGEQFF
size: NA; J: TRBJ1-2; D: NA; V: TRBV28; DNA: TGTGCCACCCTGAGGGTGGACTATGGCTACACCTTC; CDR3: CATLRVDYGYTF
size: NA; J: TRBJ2-7; D: NA; V: TRBV7-2; DNA: TGTGCCAGCAGATCTACAGGGTCCTCGTCCTACGAGCAGTACTTC; CDR3: CASRSTGSSSYEQYF
size: NA; J: TRBJ2-2; D: NA; V: TRBV10-1; DNA: TGCGCCAGCACCAGTCAAACAGACACCGGGGAGCTGTTTTTT; CDR3: CASTSQTDTGELFF
size: NA; J: TRBJ2-7; D: TRBD1; V: TRBV4-1; DNA: TGCGCCAGCAGCCAAGAAGACAGGGGTCAATACGAGCAGTACTTC; CDR3: CASSQEDRGQYEQYF
size: NA; J: TRBJ2-6; D: TRBD1; V: TRBV24-1; DNA: TGTGCCACCAGTGCCACCGGGACAGGGAGCTCTGGGGCCAACGTCCTGACTTTC; CDR3: CATSATGTGSSGANVLTF
size: NA; J: TRBJ2-3; D: TRBD2; V: TRBV7-2; DNA: TGTGCCAGCAGCCCGGGACTAGCGGGGGCAGATACGCAGTATTTT; CDR3: CASSPGLAGADTQYF
size: NA; J: TRBJ1-5; D: TRBD1; V: TRBV2; DNA: TGTGCCAGCAATGCAGACAGGGGAGGCAATCAGCCCCAGCATTTT; CDR3: CASNADRGGNQPQHF
size: NA; J: TRBJ1-1; D: TRBD1; V: TRBV10-3; DNA: TGTGCCATCAGTGAGATAGACAGGGGGGACACTGAAGCTTTCTTT; CDR3: CAISEIDRGDTEAFF
size: NA; J: TRBJ2-7; D: NA; V: TRBV18; DNA: TGTGCCAGCTCATCAGGGGCAGCCTACGAGCAGTACTTC; CDR3: CASSSGAAYEQYF
size: NA; J: TRBJ1-2; D: NA; V: TRBV21-1; DNA: TGTGCCAGCAGCCCCCGGGACAGGTCACTTTCCAACTATGGCTACACCTTC; CDR3: CASSPRDRSLSNYGYTF
size: once; J: TRBJ1-1; D: NA; V: TRBV5-1; DNA: TGCGCCAGCAGCTTGGTACAGGTAGGGTTGAACACTGAAGCTTTCTTT; CDR3: CASSLVQVGLNTEAFF
size: NA; J: TRBJ1-2; D: TRBD1; V: TRBV28; DNA: TGTGCCAGCAGATACAGGGGGTACACCTTC; CDR3: CASRYRGYTF
size: NA; J: TRBJ1-2; D: NA; V: TRBV3-1/TRBV3-2; DNA: TGTGCCAGCAGCCAAGCTCCGGGGAATGGCTACACCTTC; CDR3: CASSQAPGNGYTF
size: NA; J: TRBJ2-2; D: NA; V: TRBV5-1; DNA: TGCGCCAGCACCTCCAGGGCGGGGTTGACCGGGGAGCTGTTTTTT; CDR3: CASTSRAGLTGELFF
size: NA; J: TRBJ2-5; D: TRBD2; V: TRBV7-2; DNA: TGTGCCAGCAGCGCTGAAGCGGGGGGTTCCGAGACCCAGTACTTC; CDR3: CASSAEAGGSETQYF